The 15 T cell receptor beta chains listed next were all sequenced from one sample in a study of cytomegalovirus exposure and HLA in healthy donors. It was with 60 Vbeta and 13 Jbeta primers that the PCR ran. TCRdb keeps only in-frame clones here, not all; method: immunoSEQ multiplex PCR. The data show fewer than 150,000 clones, approximately 80% seen once. The sequenced sample was PBMCs. Receptors originate from a woman aged 40 to 50 in good health and CMV-seropositive.

This chain joins TRBV13 and TRBJ1-1; D might be TRBD1 (5 bases). This CDR3 has 16 residues. Germline CDR1 and CDR2: PRHDT and FYEKMQ (reference sequence). The V end lost 6 bases, the J end lost 1 base, and 18 bases lay between the germline ends. For the CDR3, the DNA is TGTGCCAGCAGTGGGAGGGACCTAACCTCGAACACTGAAGCTTTCTTT. Protein sequence: CASSGRDLTSNTEAFF.

In its sample, this clone was seen a few times. The chain carries TRBV15 and TRBJ2-1; TRBD2 agrees at 10 bases. The CDR3 covers 19 residues. V gave up 5 bases and J gave up 2 bases; unmatched junction bases: 15. Germline V gives CDR1 LNHNV, CDR2 YYDKDF (reference sequence). CDR3: CATSPPASGRAGPYNEQFF. The DNA of the CDR3 is TGTGCCACCAGCCCCCCGGCAAGCGGGAGGGCCGGCCCCTACAATGAGCAGTTCTTC.

The J gene is TRBJ2-1, the V gene TRBV4-1; possible D gene TRBD2, 7 bases. V dropped 1 base and J dropped 7 bases, with 11 bases sitting between them. CDR1 and CDR2 (germline): MGHRA, YSYEKL. CDR3 size: 14 residues. The CDR3 DNA follows: TGCGCCAGCAGCCAAGGAAAGGGGGGGAATGAGCAGTTCTTC. This translates into CASSQGKGGNEQFF.

The chain combines TRBV28 with TRBJ2-7; TRBD1 agrees at 9 bases. The CDR3 covers 16 residues. The junction had 16 bases not matched to a gene; V was cut back by 7 bases and J by 6 bases. Germline CDR1 is MDHEN and CDR2 is SYDVKM. The CDR3 nucleotides read TGTGCCAGCAATTGGCGACAGGGGGTCCAAGTTTTCGAGCAGTACTTC. Translation: CASNWRQGVQVFEQYF.

Only a few counts were recorded for this clone. The chain uses TRBV18 and TRBJ2-7, with 16 bases that match TRBD2. The CDR3 sequence is 18 residues long. Germline CDR1 and CDR2: KGHSH and LQKENI. V was clipped by 6 bases and J by 4 bases; unmatched bases: 12. The CDR3 is CASSRGTSGRAEDYEQYF. DNA of the CDR3: TGTGCCAGCTCGCGAGGGACTAGCGGGAGGGCCGAGGATTACGAGCAGTACTTC.

CDR3 amino acids: CATSSMTANTGELFF. CDR3 nucleotide sequence: TGTGCCACCAGCAGTATGACAGCGAACACCGGGGAGCTGTTTTTT. V is TRBV15 and J is TRBJ2-2; tentative D call: TRBD1 (5 bases). CDR3 length equals 15 residues. Per germline, CDR1 LNHNV and CDR2 YYDKDF (reference sequence). V dropped 3 bases and J dropped 0 bases, with 8 bases sitting between them.

J is TRBJ1-2 and V is TRBV5-1; TRBD1 matches at 9 bases. CDR3 length: 15 residues. Germline CDR1 reads SGHRS; CDR2 reads YFSETQ. J gave up 0 bases and V 3 bases, and 3 bases lay outside the gene matches. DNA for the CDR3: TGCGCCAGCAGCTATACAGGGGGCACTAACTATGGCTACACCTTC. Translating it yields CASSYTGGTNYGYTF.

The rearrangement links TRBV15 to TRBJ1-1; perhaps TRBD1 as D (6 bases). The ends were cut back, 0 bases at V and 4 bases at J, with 12 bases in the middle. The germline CDR1 and CDR2 sequences are LNHNV and YYDKDF (reference sequence). The CDR3 consists of 15 residues. The CDR3 bases are TGTGCCACCAGCAGAGACAGGGGCGCTGGCACTGAAGCTTTCTTT. Translating gives CATSRDRGAGTEAFF.

The rearrangement joins TRBV14 to TRBJ1-2; D gene unclear. This CDR3 is 13 amino acids long. V lost 0 bases and J 6 bases, leaving 8 bases between the germline ends. Looked up from germline, CDR1 is SGHDN and CDR2 is FVKESK. Here the CDR3 reads CASSQDMRDGYTF. The CDR3 DNA is TGTGCCAGCAGCCAAGATATGCGGGATGGCTACACCTTC.

This clone came up a few times. CDR3 DNA: TGCGCCAGCAGCTGGGGAGGTCTAGAAGAAAAGCTGTTTTTT. It codes for CASSWGGLEEKLFF. The chain has TRBV4-1 and TRBJ2-2; D is perhaps TRBD2 (6 bases). Deletions cut 5 bases from V and 12 bases from J, with 19 bases between. CDR1 and CDR2 from the germline V gene are MGHRA and YSYEKL. The CDR3 spans 14 residues.

This clone was seen only a few times. V and J are TRBV18 and TRBJ2-2; no clear D gene. CDR3 length equals 13 residues. Between the trimmed V and J ends, which lost 3 bases and 7 bases, there was a span of 9 bases. Germline CDR1 and CDR2: KGHSH and LQKENI. The CDR3 DNA sequence: TGTGCCAGCTCACCGACAAGTCGCGGGGAGCTGTTTTTT. Translation gives CASSPTSRGELFF.

V is TRBV15 and J is TRBJ2-5, with D tentatively TRBD2 (5 bases). The V gene's germline CDR1 is LNHNV and CDR2 YYDKDF (reference sequence). Trimming stripped 3 bases from V and 7 bases from J, with 15 bases between. The CDR3 runs to 14 residues. The CDR3 DNA sequence: TGTGCCACCAGCAGCGTAGGGAGTAGGGCGACCCAGTACTTC. Its translation: CATSSVGSRATQYF.

This CDR3 is CASSPRDGRYEQYF. The DNA for the CDR3 is TGTGCCAGCTCACCACGGGACGGGAGGTACGAGCAGTACTTC. The chain combines TRBV18 with TRBJ2-7, with 7 bases aligning to TRBD2. The CDR3 sequence is 14 residues long. Germline V gene sequence: CDR1 KGHSH, CDR2 LQKENI. V lost 1 base to trimming and J lost 4 bases; unmatched junction nucleotides: 4.

A note on this clone: Other DNA sequences of this sample code for an identical CDR3. The chain links TRBV28 to TRBJ1-5; 10 positions match TRBD1. V lost 6 bases and J lost 5; bases outside the gene matches: 4. This CDR3 comprises 14 residues. Per germline, CDR1 MDHEN and CDR2 SYDVKM. CDR3 residues: CASRPGQGHQPQHF. The CDR3 coding sequence is TGTGCCAGCAGGCCGGGACAGGGGCATCAGCCCCAGCATTTT.

This clone has a single count. The chain couples TRBV5-1 to TRBJ1-5; a possible D gene is TRBD1 (5 bases). The CDR3 sequence is 14 residues long. V was clipped by 4 bases and J by 3 bases, with 11 bases between them. Germline CDR1 and CDR2: SGHRS and YFSETQ. CDR3 sequence (DNA): TGCGCCAGCAGCCCGCAGGGTTTCAATCAGCCCCAGCATTTT. This sequence encodes CASSPQGFNQPQHF.